Below are 17 T cell receptor beta chains sequenced from a single sample in a study of shared clonotypes between healthy human individuals. Here immunoSEQ multiplex PCR was the method, and the copy in TCRdb shows in-frame clones only, minus some. The repertoire holds millions of clones, with 85% to 95% as singletons. As defined, naive CD8 cells were CD45RO-negative and positively selected for CCR7, with terminally differentiated effector memory CD45RA+ cells excluded. The sample taken for sequencing was naive CD8+ T cells from PBMCs. The receptors stem from a man aged 18 to 29 in good health. Some clones in this sample may be carry-over from other donors' samples.

V is TRBV19 and J is TRBJ2-7, with 12 bases fitting TRBD2. Per the germline V gene, CDR1 is LNHDA and CDR2 is SQIVND (reference sequence). Trimming cost V 4 bases and J 1 base; bases outside gene matches: 5. This CDR3 has 16 amino acids. CDR3 in amino acids: CASSTRTSGTSYEQYF. The CDR3 DNA sequence: TGTGCCAGTAGTACGCGGACTAGCGGGACATCCTACGAGCAGTACTTC. The whole variable domain, filled in from reference TRBV19 and TRBJ2-7, reads DGGITQSPKYLFRKEGQNVTLSCEQNLNHDAMYWYRQDPGQGLRLIYYSQIVNDFQKGDIAEGYSVSREKKESFPLTVTSAQKNPTAFYLCASSTRTSGTSYEQYFGPGTRLTVT.

This clone was counted a single time. The chain couples TRBV6-6 to TRBJ1-1; TRBD1 is a possible D gene (5 bases). CDR1 is MNHNY, CDR2 SVGAGI, per germline (reference sequence). There are 16 residues in the CDR3. The V and J ends lost 0 bases and 1 base respectively, with 12 bases between them. The CDR3 DNA is TGTGCCAGCAGTTACTCGGTCAGGGCTTCGAACACTGAAGCTTTCTTT. This sequence encodes CASSYSVRASNTEAFF.

The sample holds one count of this clone. The V and J genes are TRBV4-3 and TRBJ1-5; 8 bases are shared with TRBD1. The V gene end was trimmed by 0 bases and the J gene end by 6 bases; junction bases not matched to a gene: 4. Germline CDR1 and CDR2: LGHNA and YSLEER. The CDR3 loop spans 15 amino acids. CDR3 nucleotide sequence: TGCGCCAGCAGCCAAGATCGCAGGGGGCGTCAGCCCCAGCATTTT. It specifies CASSQDRRGRQPQHF.

The chain combines TRBV7-8 with TRBJ2-5, with unresolved D. Germline CDR1 reads SGHVS; CDR2 reads FQNEAQ. With 4 bases removed from V and 4 bases from J, the gap between germline ends came to 10 bases. CDR3 length equals 13 residues. As DNA, the CDR3 is TGTGCCAGCAGCTATAGGGTAGGAGAGACCCAGTACTTC. This codes for CASSYRVGETQYF.

The V gene is TRBV28, the J gene TRBJ1-4, with D unclear. This CDR3 has 16 residues. Germline-derived CDR1 and CDR2 are MDHEN and SYDVKM. V was trimmed by 0 bases and J by 7 bases, leaving 15 bases between them. This CDR3 reads CASSLWSEAKGEKLFF. CDR3 DNA sequence: TGTGCCAGCAGTTTATGGTCAGAGGCAAAGGGTGAAAAACTGTTTTTT.

This sequence joins TRBV9 and TRBJ2-6; no clear D gene. Germline V gene lookup returns CDR1 SGDLS and CDR2 YYNGEE. V was shortened by 3 bases and J by 1 base, with 14 bases between the two germline ends. This CDR3 is built from 17 residues. This CDR3 is CASSDIPAPSGANVLTF. CDR3 coding DNA: TGTGCCAGCAGCGACATCCCGGCCCCATCTGGGGCCAACGTCCTGACTTTC.

For the CDR3, the DNA is TGCGCCAGCAGCCCGGTGACAGAAATGCGTCATGGCTACACCTTC. Protein sequence: CASSPVTEMRHGYTF. The V gene is TRBV5-1, the J gene TRBJ1-2; possibly TRBD1 for D (5 bases). The CDR3 is 15 amino acids. V was clipped by 4 bases and J by 6 bases, with 19 bases between them. The germline gives CDR1 SGHRS, CDR2 YFSETQ. The whole variable domain, remainder taken from reference TRBV5-1 and TRBJ1-2, is KAGVTQTPRYLIKTRGQQVTLSCSPISGHRSVSWYQQTPGQGLQFLFEYFSETQRNKGNFPGRFSGRQFSNSRSEMNVSTLELGDSALYLCASSPVTEMRHGYTFGSGTRLTVV.

This chain uses TRBV5-1 with TRBJ2-5; possible D gene TRBD2, 5 bases. Trimming cost V 4 bases and J 5 bases, with 18 bases left between them. The CDR3 runs 15 residues. Germline values: CDR1 SGHRS, CDR2 YFSETQ. The CDR3 here is CASSRRAAPRETQYF. CDR3 sequence (DNA): TGCGCCAGCAGCCGGCGGGCGGCACCCAGGGAGACCCAGTACTTC.

The chain joins TRBV10-3 to TRBJ1-1, with D maybe TRBD1 (5 bases). Germline V lookup: CDR1 ENHRY, CDR2 SYGVKD. The CDR3 spans 11 residues. With 10 bases removed from V and 7 bases from J, the gap between germline ends came to 13 bases. This CDR3 is CASSDILEAFF. Here the CDR3 DNA reads TGTGCCAGCTCGGACATACTTGAAGCTTTCTTT.

Turning to this clone: This sample includes further DNA sequences coding for the same CDR3. The chain is built from TRBV28 and TRBJ2-1; 8 bases agree with TRBD1. The ends lost 2 bases at V and 7 bases at J; junction bases unmatched: 7. The CDR3 contains 15 residues. CDR1 is MDHEN and CDR2 is SYDVKM in the germline V gene. CDR3 DNA sequence: TGTGCCAGCAGTTTAGGGCAGGGGGCGTATAATGAGCAGTTCTTC. Residues: CASSLGQGAYNEQFF.

V is TRBV11-2 and J is TRBJ2-2; the D gene could be TRBD1 or TRBD2 (6 bases each). There are 12 residues in the CDR3. Deletions cut 5 bases from V and 10 bases from J, with 11 bases between. Per germline, CDR1 SGHAT and CDR2 FQNNGV. As DNA, the CDR3 is TGTGCCAGCAGCCGCGGGACACTGGAGCTGTTTTTT. As protein: CASSRGTLELFF.

The chain employs TRBV5-1 and TRBJ2-7; D perhaps matches TRBD2 (5 bases). Trimming left V 4 bases short and J 0 bases short, with 11 bases between. This CDR3 comprises 14 residues. Germline CDR1 is SGHRS and CDR2 is YFSETQ. The CDR3 DNA reads as TGCGCCAGCAGCCAAGGGAGCATCTCCTACGAGCAGTACTTC. As protein: CASSQGSISYEQYF.

This clone has a handful of counts. The chain uses TRBV28 and TRBJ2-1; D uncertain. CDR1 MDHEN and CDR2 SYDVKM come from the germline V gene. This CDR3 contains 12 residues. V was pared by 5 bases and J by 7 bases, with 9 bases between. CDR3 residues: CASSLPINEQFF. The CDR3 DNA reads as TGTGCCAGCAGTCTCCCCATTAATGAGCAGTTCTTC.

The rearrangement joins TRBV9 to TRBJ2-1; D possibly matches TRBD1 or TRBD2 (5 bases each). Germline V gives CDR1 SGDLS, CDR2 YYNGEE. V shed 0 bases and J shed 3 bases, with 13 bases lying between them. The CDR3 covers 16 residues. The CDR3 nucleotides are TGTGCCAGCAGCGTAGAAGGGGTAGCGCACTACAATGAGCAGTTCTTC. Protein sequence: CASSVEGVAHYNEQFF.

V is TRBV13 and J is TRBJ2-7, with 11 bases that match TRBD2. The V segment lost 3 bases and the J segment 4 bases; nucleotides outside the gene matches: 5. CDR3 size: 15 residues. Germline CDR1 is PRHDT and CDR2 is FYEKMQ (reference sequence). The CDR3 is CASSFSGRGSYEQYF. The DNA for the CDR3 is TGTGCCAGCAGCTTTAGCGGGAGGGGGTCATACGAGCAGTACTTC.

The rearrangement joins TRBV28 to TRBJ1-1; D uncertain. Per germline, CDR1 MDHEN and CDR2 SYDVKM. The CDR3 is made up of 14 amino acids. V lost 6 bases and J lost 1, with 12 bases in between. CDR3 region: CASSQGLWNTEAFF. The CDR3 nucleotides are TGTGCCAGCAGCCAAGGACTGTGGAACACTGAAGCTTTCTTT.

The CDR3 coding sequence is TGCAGCGTGCGCGACAGGGGAACATCCACTGAAGCTTTCTTT. This gives the protein CSVRDRGTSTEAFF. The chain links TRBV29-1 to TRBJ1-1; 8 bases align to TRBD1. The germline V gene encodes CDR1 SQVTM and CDR2 ANQGSEA. This CDR3 is 14 amino acids long. Germline trimming cut 6 bases from V and 4 bases from J; bases unmatched to any gene: 10.